The sequence of this T cell receptor beta chain was determined in a study of CD8 T cells in ankylosing spondylitis. Germline CDR1 is DFQATT and CDR2 is SNEGSKA (reference sequence). V was clipped by 6 bases and J by 4 bases, with 15 bases between them. The CDR3 has 14 amino acids. As to this clonotype: Its antigen is unknown.

MiXCR, applied by TCRdb to the 5' RACE reads, yields one record per CDR3 protein. The sample lists 800,000 to 900,000 distinct CDR3 sequences; 12% were seen once. Study observations and caveats: Roughly eight highly homologous variants made up a TCR beta motif that seemed to typify ankylosing spondylitis blood.

This sequence originates from a male donor with ankylosing spondylitis. This sequence joins TRBV20-1 and TRBJ2-2; D is perhaps TRBD1 (6 bases). The sequenced sample consisted of blood, either unsorted or a sorted T cell fraction (not recorded which). CDR3 in amino acids: CSATRGTGTGELFF. In DNA, the CDR3 is TGCAGTGCAACCAGGGGTACGGGCACCGGGGAGCTGTTTTTT.